The clone carrying this T cell receptor beta chain was counted once. Trimming removed 6 bases at V and 7 bases at J, with 10 bases between. The germline CDR1 and CDR2 sequences are SQVTM and ANQGSEA. The CDR3 extends over 11 amino acids. The sample originates from a study of blood T cell repertoires in COVID-19. Background on the study: Italy, Spain and the United States were the sources of the convalescent and acute COVID-19 samples. Sample material is recorded as cDNA or gDNA derived from T cells, B-cell-depleted T cells, or PBMCs.

Original analysis: Amplified reference gene primers provided the basis for estimating nucleated cell counts. Sequenced by immunoSEQ multiplex PCR; TCRdb stores in-frame clones only, minus some. Clone size and the V and J calls come from that table; the DNA yielded D and trimming. The sample includes tens of thousands of clones, 90% of them seen just once. Sequenced sample: peripheral blood. J is TRBJ2-1 and V is TRBV29-1; possibly TRBD1 for D (5 bases). The sequence derives from a human donor in a cohort sampled during active COVID-19. The chain's CDR3 is CSVPQVNEQFF. For the CDR3, the DNA is TGCAGCGTCCCACAGGTTAATGAGCAGTTCTTC.